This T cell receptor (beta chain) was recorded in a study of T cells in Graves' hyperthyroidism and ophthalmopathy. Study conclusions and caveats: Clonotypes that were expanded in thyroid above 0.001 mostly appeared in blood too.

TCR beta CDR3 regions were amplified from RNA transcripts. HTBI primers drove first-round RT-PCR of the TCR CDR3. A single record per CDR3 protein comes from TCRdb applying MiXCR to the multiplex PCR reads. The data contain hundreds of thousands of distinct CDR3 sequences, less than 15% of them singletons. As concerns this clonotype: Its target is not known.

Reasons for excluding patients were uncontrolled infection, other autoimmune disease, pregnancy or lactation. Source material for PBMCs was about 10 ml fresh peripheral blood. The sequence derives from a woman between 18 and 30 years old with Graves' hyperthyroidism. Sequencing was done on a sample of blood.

The chain's CDR3 is CAIRFGGAGDIQYF. CDR3 DNA sequence: TGTGCCATCAGGTTTGGAGGGGCCGGGGACATTCAGTACTTC. The J gene is TRBJ2-4, the V gene TRBV7-9, with D perhaps matching TRBD2 (6 bases). Germline V gene sequence: CDR1 SEHNR, CDR2 FQNEAQ (reference sequence). V was cut by 10 bases and J by 8 bases, with 21 bases left in between. The CDR3 runs 14 residues.